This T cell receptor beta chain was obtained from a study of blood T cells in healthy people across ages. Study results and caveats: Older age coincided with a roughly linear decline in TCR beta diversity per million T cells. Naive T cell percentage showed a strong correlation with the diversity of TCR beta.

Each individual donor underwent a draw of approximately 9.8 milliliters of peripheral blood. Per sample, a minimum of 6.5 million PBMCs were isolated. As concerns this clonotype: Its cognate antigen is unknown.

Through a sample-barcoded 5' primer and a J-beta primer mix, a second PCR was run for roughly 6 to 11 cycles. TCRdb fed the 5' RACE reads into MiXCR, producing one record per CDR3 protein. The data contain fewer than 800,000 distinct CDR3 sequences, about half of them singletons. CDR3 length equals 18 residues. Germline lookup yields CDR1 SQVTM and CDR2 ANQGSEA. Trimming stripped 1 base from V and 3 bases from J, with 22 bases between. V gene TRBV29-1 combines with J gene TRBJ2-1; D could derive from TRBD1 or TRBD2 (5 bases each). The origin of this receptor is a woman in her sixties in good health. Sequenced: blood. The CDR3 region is CSVEGRPPPGRGYNEQFF. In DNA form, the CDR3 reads TGCAGCGTTGAAGGTCGCCCCCCCCCGGGACGGGGCTACAATGAGCAGTTCTTC.